These 31 T cell receptor beta chains were sequenced from one sample in a study of cytomegalovirus exposure and HLA in healthy donors. 60 Vbeta and 13 Jbeta primers were used in PCR. Produced via immunoSEQ multiplex PCR; TCRdb's table is partial and in-frame only. The table records more than 85,000 clones, around 75% of them present only once. The source material was PBMCs. Every receptor here comes from a woman aged 18-29 years in good health and CMV-seropositive.

The chain uses TRBV7-6 and TRBJ2-2; 11 nucleotides line up with TRBD2. CDR1 SGHVS and CDR2 FNYEAQ come from the germline V gene. V was pared by 2 bases and J by 7 bases, with 9 bases of the junction left unmatched. This CDR3 contains 17 residues. The CDR3 reads CASSLSLAGGLGGELFF. CDR3 nucleotides: TGTGCCAGCAGCTTATCCTTAGCGGGAGGGCTAGGCGGGGAGCTGTTTTTT.

In its sample, this clone was seen a few times. The V gene is TRBV2, the J gene TRBJ1-5; 9 nucleotides line up with TRBD1. This CDR3 spans 14 amino acids. Trimming took 7 bases from V and 4 from J; bases not matched to a gene: 5. Germline values: CDR1 SNHLY, CDR2 FYNNEI. DNA for the CDR3: TGTGCCAGCAACCGACAGGGGGGAAATCAGCCCCAGCATTTT. It specifies CASNRQGGNQPQHF.

This rearrangement joins TRBV18 to TRBJ2-1; TRBD2 might be the D (7 bases). The length of the CDR3 is 15 residues. CDR1 is KGHSH, CDR2 LQKENI, per germline. Trimming took off 3 bases at V and 7 bases at J, with 16 bases between the two ends. Here the CDR3 DNA reads TGTGCCAGCTCACCGAACTACAGGGAGGGAAATGAGCAGTTCTTC. Protein sequence: CASSPNYREGNEQFF.

This rearrangement joins TRBV19 to TRBJ2-7, with TRBD1 matching 8 bases. Germline trimming cut 4 bases from V and 2 bases from J; bases unmatched to any gene: 7. The CDR3 is made up of 15 amino acids. Germline CDR1 reads LNHDA; CDR2 reads SQIVND (reference sequence). This CDR3 is CASSRRYRGTYEQYF. The DNA for the CDR3 is TGTGCCAGTAGTAGGAGGTACAGGGGGACCTACGAGCAGTACTTC.

Here the CDR3 reads CASSPLAGGLTGELFF. CDR3 DNA: TGTGCCAGCAGCCCTCTAGCGGGAGGCCTCACCGGGGAGCTGTTTTTT. The chain recombines TRBV4-2 with TRBJ2-2; 11 positions agree with TRBD2. The CDR3 contains 16 residues. Trimming removed 4 bases from V and 4 bases from J; junction bases left unmatched: 5. CDR1 LGHNA and CDR2 YNFKEQ come from the germline V gene.

This chain uses TRBV5-4 with TRBJ1-3; unclear D gene. CDR3 length: 13 amino acids. Trimming shortened V by 4 bases and J by 0 bases, and 5 bases separated the two germline ends. From germline, CDR1 is SGHNT and CDR2 YYREEE (reference sequence). The CDR3 DNA reads as TGTGCCAGCAGCCCTCGCTCTGGAAACACCATATATTTT. Protein sequence: CASSPRSGNTIYF.

This clone has a single count. The gene calls are TRBV7-6 and TRBJ2-6; 9 bases are shared with TRBD1. CDR1 and CDR2 from the germline V gene are SGHVS and FNYEAQ. The J segment lost 1 base and the V segment lost 1 base, leaving 8 bases of the junction unmatched. The CDR3 runs to 19 residues. This CDR3 is CASSLGTGQGLSGANVLTF. DNA for the CDR3: TGTGCCAGCAGCTTAGGAACGGGACAGGGTTTATCTGGGGCCAACGTCCTGACTTTC.

This chain joins TRBV2 and TRBJ2-5, with D unresolved. Germline CDR1 is SNHLY and CDR2 is FYNNEI. This CDR3 spans 12 amino acids. V lost 6 bases, J lost 2 bases, and 7 bases lay in between. CDR3 residues: CASSLLQETQYF. CDR3 bases: TGTGCCAGCAGCTTACTACAAGAGACCCAGTACTTC. Combining the CDR3 with reference TRBV2 and TRBJ2-5 gives the whole variable domain EPEVTQTPSHQVTQMGQEVILRCVPISNHLYFYWYRQILGQKVEFLVSFYNNEISEKSEIFDDQFSVERPDGSNFTLKIRSTKLEDSAMYFCASSLLQETQYFGPGTRLLVL.

Only one count was recorded for this clone. One end of the junction fails to match germline, which may point to a read error. The same CDR3 can be traced to other DNA sequences in this sample. V is TRBV7-2 and J is TRBJ2-7; 9 bases are a match to TRBD1. Germline V lookup: CDR1 SGHTA, CDR2 FQGNSA. The CDR3 spans 14 residues. CDR3 DNA sequence: TGCGCCAGCAGCTCAGGACAGGGGATTTACGAGCAGTACTTC. It codes for CASSSGQGIYEQYF.

CDR3 in DNA: TGCGCCAGCAAGACAGGGTCGGACACTGAAGCTTTCTTT. Translation gives CASKTGSDTEAFF. The V gene is TRBV5-1, the J gene TRBJ1-1; TRBD1 matches at 7 bases. V gave up 6 bases and J gave up 3 bases; unmatched junction bases: 5. CDR1 and CDR2 (germline): SGHRS, YFSETQ. The CDR3 consists of 13 residues.

This clone appeared a few times. The rearrangement uses TRBV6-1 and TRBJ2-5; 7 bases fit TRBD1. The assigned J gene may be wrong: the sequence end matches TRBJ2-7 better. The CDR3 is made up of 14 amino acids. CDR1 is MNHNS, CDR2 SASEGT, per germline. The CDR3 sequence: CASSEGDSAYEQYF. CDR3 sequence (DNA): TGTGCCAGCAGTGAAGGGGACAGTGCCTACGAGCAGTACTTC.

The genes are TRBV6-1 and TRBJ2-1; weak D call: TRBD2 (5 bases). The germline V gene encodes CDR1 MNHNS and CDR2 SASEGT. V shed 4 bases and J shed 0 bases, with 10 bases lying between them. This CDR3 is 15 amino acids long. This CDR3 reads CASSGLPNSYNEQFF. In DNA, the CDR3 is TGTGCCAGCAGTGGACTACCAAACTCCTACAATGAGCAGTTCTTC.

The chain couples TRBV27 to TRBJ2-2; D unresolved. V was shortened by 3 bases and J by 4 bases, with 12 bases between the two germline ends. The CDR3 is made up of 15 amino acids. The germline V gene encodes CDR1 MNHEY and CDR2 SMNVEV (reference sequence). Written as DNA, the CDR3 is TGTGCCAGCAGTTTGGGCCCCTGGGTCACCGGGGAGCTGTTTTTT. Encoded protein: CASSLGPWVTGELFF.

The chain recombines TRBV7-6 with TRBJ2-7, with D tentatively TRBD2 (6 bases). The V gene lost 0 bases and the J gene lost 2 bases, with 11 bases spanning the gap. The CDR3 totals 15 residues. Germline-derived CDR1 and CDR2 are SGHVS and FNYEAQ. The CDR3 nucleotides read TGTGCCAGCAGCTTAGCGGAGGGAGCGGCCTACGAGCAGTACTTC. Protein product: CASSLAEGAAYEQYF. Full variable domain (outside the CDR3, taken from reference TRBV7-6 and TRBJ2-7): GAGVSQSPRYKVTKRGQDVALRCDPISGHVSLYWYRQALGQGPEFLTYFNYEAQQDKSGLPNDRFSAERPEGSISTLTIQRTEQRDSAMYRCASSLAEGAAYEQYFGPGTRLTVT.

The J gene is TRBJ2-3, the V gene TRBV7-3, with TRBD2 as a possible D gene (6 bases). CDR1 SGHTA and CDR2 FQGTGA come from the germline V gene. This CDR3 has 18 residues. The germline V and J ends were trimmed by 0 bases and 1 base, with 17 bases remaining between them. CDR3 sequence (DNA): TGTGCCAGCAGCTTAACGCGGGGCGGCTCATCTCGCACAGATACGCAGTATTTT. Amino acids: CASSLTRGGSSRTDTQYF.

This clone was seen more than once but under ten times. This rearrangement joins TRBV5-8 to TRBJ2-1; 9 bases align to TRBD2. V lost 4 bases to trimming and J lost 7 bases; unmatched junction nucleotides: 12. Germline V lookup: CDR1 SGHTS, CDR2 YDEGEE. The length of the CDR3 is 16 residues. The CDR3 reads CASSLGAGGPINEQFF. For the CDR3, the DNA is TGTGCCAGCAGCCTTGGGGCGGGAGGGCCTATAAATGAGCAGTTCTTC.

The chain couples TRBV29-1 to TRBJ2-1; possibly TRBD1 for D (6 bases). V was trimmed by 4 bases and J by 5 bases, leaving 12 bases between them. The CDR3 extends over 13 amino acids. The germline gives CDR1 SQVTM, CDR2 ANQGSEA. CDR3 sequence reads: CSVARTDHNEQFF. The CDR3 nucleotides are TGCAGCGTTGCTCGGACAGATCACAATGAGCAGTTCTTC.

The gene calls are TRBV5-4 and TRBJ1-1; the D is unclear. The CDR3 has 13 amino acids. Germline assignment: CDR1 SGHNT and CDR2 YYREEE (reference sequence). V lost 4 bases to trimming and J lost 2 bases, with 9 bases between them. CDR3 bases: TGTGCCAGCAGCCCCGACACAAACACTGAAGCTTTCTTT. Translating gives CASSPDTNTEAFF.

The V and J genes are TRBV2 and TRBJ1-4; D possibly corresponds to TRBD1 (5 bases). Germline assignment: CDR1 SNHLY and CDR2 FYNNEI. Trimming took off 11 bases at V and 8 bases at J, with 12 bases between the two ends. This CDR3 region has 11 residues. The CDR3 DNA follows: TGTGCCTCTAGGGGAGGAGAAAAACTGTTTTTT. Amino acid sequence: CASRGGEKLFF.

The gene calls are TRBV18 and TRBJ2-7; possibly TRBD1 for D (6 bases). Germline CDR1 reads KGHSH; CDR2 reads LQKENI. Trimming pared 6 bases from V and 3 bases from J, leaving 12 bases between. The CDR3 totals 13 residues. CDR3 residues: CASSSGTFYEQYF. Here the CDR3 DNA reads TGTGCCAGCTCGTCCGGGACATTCTACGAGCAGTACTTC. Complete variable domain (other parts from reference TRBV18 and TRBJ2-7): NAGVMQNPRHLVRRRGQEARLRCSPMKGHSHVYWYRQLPEEGLKFMVYLQKENIIDESGMPKERFSAEFPKEGPSILRIQQVVRGDSAAYFCASSSGTFYEQYFGPGTRLTVT.

The chain carries TRBV30 and TRBJ2-5; D gene unclear. The CDR3 is 12 amino acids. Trimming left V 1 base short and J 4 bases short, with 7 bases between. Per the germline V gene, CDR1 is GTSNPN and CDR2 is SVGIG (reference sequence). CDR3 DNA: TGTGCCTGGAGTGGGAGCTTAGAGACCCAGTACTTC. This encodes CAWSGSLETQYF. Together with reference TRBV30 and TRBJ2-5, the CDR3 gives the full variable domain: SQTIHQWPATLVQPVGSPLSLECTVEGTSNPNLYWYRQAAGRGLQLLFYSVGIGQISSEVPQNLSASRPQDRQFILSSKKLLLSDSGFYLCAWSGSLETQYFGPGTRLLVL.

The rearrangement uses TRBV9 and TRBJ1-3, with D unresolved. Germline V gene sequence: CDR1 SGDLS, CDR2 YYNGEE. The CDR3 runs to 13 residues. V was trimmed by 4 bases and J by 5 bases, leaving 10 bases between them. The CDR3 region has the DNA TGTGCCAGCAGCCCCCGAGGGAGAAACACCATATATTTT. Protein: CASSPRGRNTIYF.

The V and J genes are TRBV19 and TRBJ2-7; tentative D call: TRBD2 (6 bases). This CDR3 region has 13 residues. V was clipped by 8 bases and J by 0 bases, with 11 bases between them. CDR1 and CDR2 (germline): LNHDA, SQIVND (reference sequence). The CDR3 sequence: CASRRANSYEQYF. CDR3 bases: TGTGCCAGTCGGAGGGCGAACTCCTACGAGCAGTACTTC.

This chain uses TRBV4-3 with TRBJ1-2; possibly TRBD1 for D (5 bases). CDR1 is LGHNA and CDR2 is YSLEER in the germline V gene. Between the trimmed V and J ends, which lost 0 bases and 4 bases, there was a span of 15 bases. The CDR3 is 16 residues long. The CDR3 DNA is TGCGCCAGCAGCCAAGATGGGGGGATTCTCGGCTATGGCTACACCTTC. This sequence encodes CASSQDGGILGYGYTF.

A few counts support this clone. The chain is built from TRBV10-3 and TRBJ1-4; 7 bases fit TRBD1. In germline, CDR1 is ENHRY, CDR2 SYGVKD. V dropped 3 bases and J dropped 10; count of bases not matched to a gene: 5. CDR3 size: 13 residues. CDR3 region: CAISDDREAKLFF. CDR3 nucleotide sequence: TGTGCCATCAGTGACGACAGGGAGGCAAAACTGTTTTTT.

The J gene is TRBJ1-5, the V gene TRBV15; no clear D gene. V was shortened by 5 bases and J by 0 bases, with 17 bases between the two germline ends. Germline CDR1 reads LNHNV; CDR2 reads YYDKDF (reference sequence). The CDR3 length is 17 residues. The CDR3 sequence: CATSVAVATDSNQPQHF. CDR3 nucleotide sequence: TGTGCCACCAGCGTTGCGGTGGCAACCGATAGCAATCAGCCCCAGCATTTT.

The V gene is TRBV4-1, the J gene TRBJ2-7, with D perhaps TRBD2 (7 bases). Germline V gene data show CDR1 as MGHRA and CDR2 as YSYEKL. V was pared by 4 bases and J by 7 bases, with 17 bases between. The CDR3 length is 14 residues. The CDR3 sequence: CASSLGRGGEEQYF. The CDR3 nucleotides read TGCGCCAGCAGCCTGGGGCGAGGGGGGGAGGAGCAGTACTTC.

This chain joins TRBV28 and TRBJ2-3, with 7 bases lining up with TRBD1. CDR3 length equals 15 residues. V was clipped by 4 bases and J by 2 bases; unmatched bases: 6. Germline loops: CDR1 MDHEN, CDR2 SYDVKM. The CDR3 DNA follows: TGTGCCAGCAGTTCCCAGACAGGGAACACAGATACGCAGTATTTT. This sequence encodes CASSSQTGNTDTQYF.

In regard to this clone: Relative to the germline gene, one junction end is altered; a read error may explain this. The rearrangement joins TRBV7-9 to TRBJ2-7; TRBD1 aligns across 11 bases. The CDR3 consists of 15 residues. Looked up from germline, CDR1 is SEHNR and CDR2 is FQNEAQ (reference sequence). CDR3 nucleotide sequence: TGTTCCAGCAGCTTTACCGGGACAGGGGGCTACGAGCAGTACTTC. Its protein is CSSSFTGTGGYEQYF.

The rearrangement joins TRBV29-1 to TRBJ1-4; 8 bases match TRBD1. The CDR3 covers 15 residues. V shed 4 bases and J 4 bases; nucleotides not matched to a gene: 8. Germline V lookup: CDR1 SQVTM, CDR2 ANQGSEA. The DNA of the CDR3 is TGCAGCGTTGGAGAAGGACAGGGATTTAATGAAAAACTGTTTTTT. Amino acid sequence: CSVGEGQGFNEKLFF. The full variable domain, its missing parts supplied by reference TRBV29-1 and TRBJ1-4, is SAVISQKPSRDICQRGTSLTIQCQVDSQVTMMFWYRQQPGQSLTLIATANQGSEATYESGFVIDKFPISRPNLTFSTLTVSNMSPEDSSIYLCSVGEGQGFNEKLFFGSGTQLSVL.

The V gene is TRBV29-1, the J gene TRBJ1-1; D unresolved. Germline V gene data show CDR1 as SQVTM and CDR2 as ANQGSEA. V lost 5 bases to trimming and J lost 1 base, with 11 bases between them. The CDR3 loop spans 13 amino acids. Here the CDR3 reads CSVMRIANTEAFF. The CDR3 coding sequence is TGCAGCGTTATGAGGATAGCGAACACTGAAGCTTTCTTT.